The T cell receptor beta chain described here comes from a study of blood T cell repertoires in COVID-19. Overall study context: Collection of acute and convalescent COVID-19 samples took place in the United States, Italy and Spain. From T cells, B-cell-depleted T cells, or PBMCs came the material, which was cDNA or gDNA.

Original handling: How many nucleated cells were present was estimated from reference gene primer amplification. Assay: immunoSEQ multiplex PCR; the TCRdb copy retains only in-frame clones and omits some. That table gives V, J and clone size, and the DNA gave D and trimming. The sample consists of roughly 200,000 clones, about 75% of them appearing once. This clone was observed at least ten times. This TCR derives from a woman in her forties or fifties with active or convalescent COVID-19. The sequenced sample was peripheral blood.

The CDR3 DNA sequence: TGTGCCACCAGCAGGGCAGGGGAATCTGGAAACACCATATATTTT. The encoded protein is CATSRAGESGNTIYF. The chain recombines TRBV15 with TRBJ1-3, with D possibly being TRBD1 (6 bases). CDR3 length: 15 residues. V lost 3 bases to trimming and J lost 1 base, with 10 bases between them. Per the germline V gene, CDR1 is LNHNV and CDR2 is YYDKDF (reference sequence).